The rows below give T cell receptor beta chains drawn from one sample of a study of post-analysis software for immune sequencing data. TCRdb fed the PCR reads into MiXCR, producing one record per CDR3 protein. The table has some 690,000 distinct CDR3 sequences, approximately 59% seen once. The sequenced sample consisted of blood. Receptors originate from a girl aged 2-15 years with multiple sclerosis. Both conserved end residues are part of each CDR3. The D gene is left open where the match is weak. Clone size, where shown, is once, few, many, or a class for clones that have expanded.

d_gene	j_gene	v_gene	abundance	CDR3aa	CDR3nt
TRBD2	TRBJ2-1	TRBV12-3/TRBV12-4	.	CASNNPSSRRGTGGLNEQFF	TGTGCCAGCAATAACCCATCTAGTAGAAGGGGCACGGGAGGGCTGAATGAGCAGTTCTTC
.	TRBJ2-1	TRBV20-1	.	CSAQTPRLGQFF	TGCAGTGCGCAGACCCCGCGATTGGGGCAGTTCTTC
.	TRBJ2-7	TRBV7-9	.	CASSPYWGIGSYEQYF	TGTGCCAGCAGCCCCTATTGGGGGATCGGGTCCTACGAGCAGTACTTC
TRBD1	TRBJ1-6	TRBV7-3	few	CASSRTGVDSPLHF	TGTGCCAGCAGCCGGACAGGGGTTGATTCACCCCTCCACTTT
.	TRBJ2-1	TRBV9	.	CASNARSGSYNEQFF	TGTGCCAGCAACGCCAGGTCGGGCTCCTACAACGAGCAGTTCTTC
TRBD2	TRBJ2-7	TRBV20-1	.	CSAGGLVGRYEQYF	TGCAGTGCTGGGGGACTAGTTGGCCGATACGAGCAGTACTTC
.	TRBJ2-7	TRBV7-9	.	CASSLGGDLYEQYF	TGTGCCAGCAGCTTAGGCGGGGATCTATACGAGCAGTACTTC
.	TRBJ2-3	TRBV15	.	CATSSRQPFTDTQYF	TGTGCCACCAGCAGTAGACAGCCTTTCACAGATACGCAGTATTTT
.	TRBJ2-5	TRBV20-1	.	CSAVGGGAETQYF	TGCAGTGCTGTAGGGGGAGGAGCAGAGACCCAGTACTTC
TRBD1	TRBJ2-3	TRBV20-1	.	CSARGRQGGDTQYF	TGCAGTGCTAGAGGCCGACAGGGGGGAGATACGCAGTATTTT
.	TRBJ2-5	TRBV29-1	few	CSVRRGLQETQYF	TGCAGCGTTCGTAGGGGACTTCAAGAGACCCAGTACTTC
.	TRBJ2-1	TRBV11-2	.	CASSLNNGRLYNEQFF	TGTGCCAGCAGCTTAAATAATGGCCGGCTCTACAATGAGCAGTTCTTC
.	TRBJ2-3	TRBV5-8	.	CASSLGTDGSTDTQYF	TGTGCCAGCAGCTTAGGGACGGATGGGAGCACAGATACGCAGTATTTT
.	TRBJ2-7	TRBV5-1	.	CASSFQPAYEQYF	TGCGCCAGCAGCTTTCAACCGGCCTACGAGCAGTACTTC
TRBD2	TRBJ2-7	TRBV20-1	few	CSASSPGLAGGSSYEQYF	TGCAGTGCTAGCTCACCGGGACTAGCGGGAGGGAGCTCCTACGAGCAGTACTTC
.	TRBJ2-3	TRBV11-1	.	CASSFRTTDTQYF	TGTGCCAGCAGCTTCCGAACCACAGATACGCAGTATTTT
.	TRBJ2-1	TRBV6-2/TRBV6-3	.	CASSYNWDWSEQFF	TGTGCCAGCAGTTACAACTGGGATTGGAGTGAGCAGTTCTTC
TRBD2	TRBJ2-1	TRBV27	.	CASSLTSGRAHLYNEQFF	TGTGCCAGCAGTTTAACTAGCGGGAGGGCCCACCTCTACAATGAGCAGTTCTTC
TRBD1	TRBJ2-7	TRBV20-1	.	CSARSRQGAYEQYF	TGCAGTGCTAGATCTAGGCAGGGGGCTTACGAGCAGTACTTC
.	TRBJ1-5	TRBV12-3/TRBV12-4	.	CASRRGEAGQPQHF	TGTGCCAGCAGGCGGGGGGAGGCGGGACAGCCCCAGCATTTT
.	TRBJ2-4	TRBV27	few	CASSLGSWAKNIQYF	TGTGCCAGCAGTTTAGGAAGTTGGGCCAAAAACATTCAGTACTTC
.	TRBJ1-5	TRBV7-8	few	CASSLPRGNQPQHF	TGTGCCAGCAGCTTACCGAGGGGCAATCAGCCCCAGCATTTT
.	TRBJ1-4	TRBV5-1	.	CASSWALTNEKLFF	TGCGCCAGCAGCTGGGCCTTAACTAATGAAAAACTGTTTTTT
TRBD1	TRBJ2-1	TRBV19	.	CATRETGGNEQFF	TGTGCCACCAGGGAGACAGGGGGCAATGAGCAGTTCTTC
.	TRBJ1-4	TRBV5-1	.	CASSRKGGDTHEKLFF	TGCGCCAGCAGCCGTAAAGGGGGAGATACTCATGAAAAACTGTTTTTT
TRBD2	TRBJ2-3	TRBV7-2	.	CASSHRSLAGGGTDTQYF	TGTGCCAGCAGCCACCGATCACTAGCGGGGGGCGGCACAGATACGCAGTATTTT
.	TRBJ1-6	TRBV12-3/TRBV12-4	.	CASSLRDASPLHF	TGTGCCAGCAGTCTCCGGGACGCCTCACCCCTCCACTTT
TRBD2	TRBJ2-1	TRBV29-1	.	CSGTSGGAVNEQFF	TGCAGCGGTACTAGCGGGGGGGCCGTCAATGAGCAGTTCTTC
.	TRBJ1-1	TRBV2	.	CASSRGAGTEAFF	TGTGCCAGCAGTCGGGGGGCGGGCACTGAAGCTTTCTTT
.	TRBJ2-3	TRBV11-3	.	CASSFGIDTQYF	TGTGCCAGCAGCTTTGGGATAGATACGCAGTATTTT
TRBD2	TRBJ2-5	TRBV6-5	.	CASTLFAGGGETQYF	TGTGCCAGCACCCTTTTTGCGGGAGGCGGAGAGACCCAGTACTTC
TRBD2	TRBJ2-1	TRBV27	.	CASSLSALAGGRNEQFF	TGTGCCAGCAGTTTATCTGCACTAGCGGGGGGCAGAAATGAGCAGTTCTTC
.	TRBJ2-5	TRBV30	.	CAWSRLAKETQYF	TGTGCCTGGAGCCGCCTGGCTAAAGAGACCCAGTACTTC
TRBD1	TRBJ1-2	TRBV9	.	CASSETGSYGYTF	TGTGCCAGCAGCGAGACAGGGTCCTATGGCTACACCTTC
.	TRBJ1-1	TRBV29-1	.	CSVLKVLDTEAFF	TGCAGCGTTCTGAAGGTCTTGGACACTGAAGCTTTCTTT
.	TRBJ2-3	TRBV12-3/TRBV12-4	once	CASSLLKGRGTQYF	TGTGCCAGCAGTTTGCTGAAGGGCAGGGGTACGCAGTATTTT
.	TRBJ2-3	TRBV7-9	.	CASSSSTANTQYF	TGTGCCAGCAGCTCGTCGACAGCGAATACGCAGTATTTT
.	TRBJ1-2	TRBV6-1	.	CASSEAYLEDGYTF	TGTGCCAGCAGTGAAGCGTACTTAGAAGATGGCTACACCTTC
.	TRBJ1-2	TRBV6-5	few	CASRKQEPNYGYTF	TGTGCCAGCAGGAAACAGGAACCTAACTATGGCTACACCTTC
TRBD2	TRBJ2-5	TRBV20-1	few	CRATGGQETQYF	TGCAGGGCTACGGGGGGGCAGGAGACCCAGTACTTC
TRBD2	TRBJ2-7	TRBV20-1	.	CSARIAGDRYGQYF	TGCAGTGCTAGAATAGCGGGAGACCGGTACGGGCAGTACTTC
.	TRBJ1-6	TRBV29-1	.	CSVGSEPNSPLHF	TGCAGCGTTGGATCAGAGCCTAATTCACCCCTCCACTTT
TRBD2	TRBJ2-3	TRBV5-1	.	CASSLGIAGDTDTQYF	TGCGCCAGCAGCTTGGGAATAGCGGGGGACACAGATACGCAGTATTTT
TRBD1	TRBJ2-3	TRBV20-1	few	CSTEQGDTQYF	TGCAGTACAGAACAGGGGGATACGCAGTATTTT
.	TRBJ2-4	TRBV20-1	.	CSAAPPGDENIQYF	TGCAGTGCTGCTCCCCCGGGAGACGAAAACATTCAGTACTTC
.	TRBJ1-4	TRBV10-1	.	CASSITGTQGEKLFF	TGCGCCAGCAGTATAACCGGGACGCAGGGCGAAAAACTGTTTTTT
TRBD1	TRBJ2-1	TRBV4-1	few	CASSQDGDRYNEQFF	TGCGCCAGCAGCCAAGACGGGGACAGATACAATGAGCAGTTCTTC
.	TRBJ2-1	TRBV5-5	.	CASSLVRDLFNEQFF	TGTGCCAGCAGCTTGGTCAGGGACTTGTTCAATGAGCAGTTCTTC
TRBD2	TRBJ2-5	TRBV5-1	.	CASSLRLAGGPQETQYF	TGCGCCAGCAGCTTGCGACTAGCGGGAGGTCCCCAAGAGACCCAGTACTTC